This T cell receptor beta chain was recorded in a study of control samples from healthy donors and cancer patients. Sequenced by immunoSEQ multiplex PCR; TCRdb stores in-frame clones only, minus some. The sample has roughly 150,000 clones, approximately 94% seen once; the top ten hold more than 5%. Germline V gives CDR1 LNHDA, CDR2 SQIVND (reference sequence). The CDR3 consists of 16 residues. Trimming cost V 6 bases and J 0 bases, with 15 bases left between them. This rearrangement joins TRBV19 to TRBJ1-3; D might be TRBD1 (6 bases). The sample was blood. This receptor was taken from a man aged 18 to 29 in good health. The CDR3 region is CASSMQGSRSGNTIYF. The CDR3 DNA reads as TGTGCCAGTAGCATGCAGGGGTCACGCTCTGGAAACACCATATATTTT.